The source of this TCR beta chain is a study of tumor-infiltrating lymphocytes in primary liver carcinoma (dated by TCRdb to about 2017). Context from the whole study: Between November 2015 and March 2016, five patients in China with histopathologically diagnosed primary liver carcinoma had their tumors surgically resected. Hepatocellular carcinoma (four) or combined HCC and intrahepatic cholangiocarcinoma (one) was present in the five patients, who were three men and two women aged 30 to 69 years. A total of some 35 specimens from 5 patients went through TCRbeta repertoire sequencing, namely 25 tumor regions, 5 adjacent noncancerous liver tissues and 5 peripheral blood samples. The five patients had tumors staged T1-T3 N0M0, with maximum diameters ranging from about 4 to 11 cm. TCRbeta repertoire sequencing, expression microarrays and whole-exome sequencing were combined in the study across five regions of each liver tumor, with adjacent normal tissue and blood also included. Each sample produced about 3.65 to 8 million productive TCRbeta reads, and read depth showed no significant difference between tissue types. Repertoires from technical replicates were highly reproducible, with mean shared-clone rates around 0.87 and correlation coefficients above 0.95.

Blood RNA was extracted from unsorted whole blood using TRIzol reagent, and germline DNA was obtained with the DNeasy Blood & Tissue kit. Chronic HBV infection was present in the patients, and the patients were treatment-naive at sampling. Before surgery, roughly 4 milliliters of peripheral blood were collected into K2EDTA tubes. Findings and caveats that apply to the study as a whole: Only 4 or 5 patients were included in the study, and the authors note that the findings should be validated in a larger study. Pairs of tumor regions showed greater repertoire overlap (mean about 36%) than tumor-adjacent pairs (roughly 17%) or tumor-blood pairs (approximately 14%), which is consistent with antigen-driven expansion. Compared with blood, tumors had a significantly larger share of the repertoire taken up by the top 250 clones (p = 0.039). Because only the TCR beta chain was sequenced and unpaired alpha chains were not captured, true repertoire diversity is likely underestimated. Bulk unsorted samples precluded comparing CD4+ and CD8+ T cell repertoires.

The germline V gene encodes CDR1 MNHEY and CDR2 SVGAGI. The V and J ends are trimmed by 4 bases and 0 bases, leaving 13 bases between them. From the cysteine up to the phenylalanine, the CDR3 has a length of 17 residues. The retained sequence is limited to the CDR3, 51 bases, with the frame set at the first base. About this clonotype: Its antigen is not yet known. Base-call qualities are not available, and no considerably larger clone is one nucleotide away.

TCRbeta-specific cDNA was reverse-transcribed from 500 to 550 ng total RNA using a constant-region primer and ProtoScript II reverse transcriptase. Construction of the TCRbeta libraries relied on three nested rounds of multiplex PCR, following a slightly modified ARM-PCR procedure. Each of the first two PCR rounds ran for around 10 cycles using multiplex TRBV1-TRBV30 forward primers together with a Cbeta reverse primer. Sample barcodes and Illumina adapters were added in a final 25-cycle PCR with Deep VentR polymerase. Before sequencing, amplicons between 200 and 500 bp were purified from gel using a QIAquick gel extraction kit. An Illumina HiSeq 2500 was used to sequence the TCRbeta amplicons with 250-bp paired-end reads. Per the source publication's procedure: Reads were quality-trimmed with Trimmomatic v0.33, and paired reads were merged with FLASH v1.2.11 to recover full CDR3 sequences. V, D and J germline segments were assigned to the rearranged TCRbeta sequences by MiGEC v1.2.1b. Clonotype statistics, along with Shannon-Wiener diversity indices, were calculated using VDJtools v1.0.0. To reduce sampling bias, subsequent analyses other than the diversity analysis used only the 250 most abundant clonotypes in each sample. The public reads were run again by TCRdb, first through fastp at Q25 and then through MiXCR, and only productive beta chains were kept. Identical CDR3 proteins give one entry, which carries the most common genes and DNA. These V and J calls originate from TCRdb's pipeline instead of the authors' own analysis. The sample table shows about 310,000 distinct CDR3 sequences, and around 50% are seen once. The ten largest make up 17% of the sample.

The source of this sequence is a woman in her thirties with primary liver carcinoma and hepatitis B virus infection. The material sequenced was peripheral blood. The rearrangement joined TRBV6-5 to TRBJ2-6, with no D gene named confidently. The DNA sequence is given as TGTGCCAGCAGTTGCGCGTACCTCCTCTCTGGGGCCAACGTCCTGACTTTC. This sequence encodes CASSCAYLLSGANVLTF.